The clone carrying this T cell receptor beta chain was seen only a few times. Its antigen is unknown. Trimming at V came to 5 bases and at J to 2 bases, leaving 5 bases not matched to a gene. Germline loops: CDR1 LNHDA, CDR2 SQIVND (reference sequence). This CDR3 contains 14 residues. The PCR used 60 Vbeta and 13 Jbeta primers. Method: immunoSEQ multiplex PCR; TCRdb's copy keeps in-frame clones and lacks some. The sample has about 83,000 clones, roughly 75% seen once. The entry originates in a study of cytomegalovirus exposure and HLA in healthy donors. Overall study findings and caveats: Altogether, 150 to 200 TCR beta chains were recorded as cytomegalovirus-associated. TCR beta V- and J-gene trimming was later associated with a missense DCLRE1C variant. Confirmation was obtained in vitro that a few CMV-associated chains are specific for CMV antigens.

The sample taken for sequencing was PBMCs. The rearrangement uses TRBV19 and TRBJ2-5; 7 positions match TRBD2. The receptor comes from a man in his fifties or sixties in good health and CMV-seronegative. This chain's CDR3 is CASSAQGGQETQYF. The CDR3 DNA reads as TGTGCCAGTAGTGCCCAGGGAGGGCAAGAGACCCAGTACTTC.